The 30 T cell receptor beta chains given below trace back to one sample, sequenced in a study of T cell responses to AZD1222 COVID-19 vaccine. Produced via immunoSEQ multiplex PCR; TCRdb's table is partial and in-frame only. The table lists 100,000 to 130,000 clones, approximately 90% of them singletons. Sequenced here: peripheral blood, sampled 28 days after the second AZD1222 dose. Source of these receptors: an adult who received the AZD1222 COVID-19 vaccine.

V gene TRBV6-5 combines with J gene TRBJ1-2, with 7 bases that match TRBD1. In germline, CDR1 is MNHEY, CDR2 SVGAGI. With 6 bases clipped from V and 7 bases from J, the junction kept 8 bases outside the gene matches. The CDR3 totals 13 residues. CDR3 protein: CASRKTGILGYTF. CDR3 nucleotide sequence: TGTGCCAGCAGGAAGACAGGGATTCTTGGCTACACCTTC.

The CDR3 region has the DNA TGTGCCAGTAGTCTTAGCGCTCCCTACGAGCAGTACTTC. It specifies CASSLSAPYEQYF. This chain links TRBV19 with TRBJ2-7; weak D call: TRBD2 (5 bases). The ends were cut back, 5 bases at V and 2 bases at J, with 10 bases in the middle. Germline loops: CDR1 LNHDA, CDR2 SQIVND (reference sequence). The CDR3 spans 13 residues.

The V call is TRBV28, the J call TRBJ1-3, with 9 nucleotides matching TRBD1. The germline gives CDR1 MDHEN, CDR2 SYDVKM. V was pared by 6 bases and J by 4 bases, with 7 bases of the junction left unmatched. The CDR3 spans 15 residues. This CDR3 reads CASRPRTGDGNTIYF. The CDR3 region has the DNA TGTGCCAGCAGACCCAGGACAGGGGACGGAAACACCATATATTTT.

The rearrangement uses TRBV19 and TRBJ2-7; a weak D match, TRBD1 (5 bases). The CDR3 runs to 14 residues. Germline V gives CDR1 LNHDA, CDR2 SQIVND (reference sequence). Trimming removed 3 bases at V and 0 bases at J, with 9 bases between. CDR3 amino acids: CASSMAGPSYEQYF. The CDR3 DNA reads as TGTGCCAGTAGTATGGCAGGGCCCTCCTACGAGCAGTACTTC.

This chain links TRBV6-5 with TRBJ2-7; 8 bases are shared with TRBD1. The germline V gene encodes CDR1 MNHEY and CDR2 SVGAGI. This CDR3 contains 14 residues. The trim removed 7 bases at V and 1 base at J, leaving 6 bases unmatched. The CDR3: CASKNGQGSYEQYF. CDR3 bases: TGTGCCAGCAAGAACGGACAGGGTTCCTACGAGCAGTACTTC.

This sequence joins TRBV2 and TRBJ1-1; no clear D. The ends were cut back, 3 bases at V and 5 bases at J, with 10 bases in the middle. The CDR3 contains 13 residues. From germline, CDR1 is SNHLY and CDR2 FYNNEI. CDR3 sequence reads: CASSEVGRTEAFF. In nucleotides, the CDR3 is TGTGCCAGCAGTGAGGTGGGGAGGACTGAAGCTTTCTTT.

The chain is built from TRBV7-2 and TRBJ2-3, with unresolved D. The CDR3 runs to 15 residues. Per germline, CDR1 SGHTA and CDR2 FQGNSA. The ends were cut back, 5 bases at V and 2 bases at J, with 14 bases in the middle. In DNA form, the CDR3 reads TGTGCCAGCAGCCCCCTCGTGGAGTACACAGATACGCAGTATTTT. Translating it yields CASSPLVEYTDTQYF.

J is TRBJ2-1 and V is TRBV5-1; D is ambiguous. Between the trimmed V and J ends, which lost 4 bases and 0 bases, there was a span of 14 bases. Germline-derived CDR1 and CDR2 are SGHRS and YFSETQ. The length of the CDR3 is 16 residues. In DNA, the CDR3 is TGCGCCAGCAGCCCCACCGGTGGGCCCTCCTACAATGAGCAGTTCTTC. Its protein product is CASSPTGGPSYNEQFF. The full variable domain, in which reference TRBV5-1 and TRBJ2-1 provide the parts outside the CDR3, is KAGVTQTPRYLIKTRGQQVTLSCSPISGHRSVSWYQQTPGQGLQFLFEYFSETQRNKGNFPGRFSGRQFSNSRSEMNVSTLELGDSALYLCASSPTGGPSYNEQFFGPGTRLTVL.

The chain combines TRBV3-1 (or the pseudogene TRBV3-2) with TRBJ1-2, with TRBD1 as a possible D gene (5 bases). V dropped 2 bases and J dropped 2 bases, with 15 bases sitting between them. Germline CDR1 and CDR2: LGHDT and YNNKEL (reference sequence). The CDR3 consists of 16 residues. Written as DNA, the CDR3 is TGTGCCAGCAGCCAACGACGTAGACAGACCAACTATGGCTACACCTTC. As protein: CASSQRRRQTNYGYTF.

The V call is TRBV10-2, the J call TRBJ1-5; the D is unclear. The CDR3 runs to 13 residues. The V gene's germline CDR1 is WSHSY and CDR2 SAAADI. Between the trimmed V and J ends, which lost 3 bases and 6 bases, there was a span of 9 bases. The CDR3 protein is CASSETGSQPQHF. The DNA for the CDR3 is TGCGCCAGCAGTGAAACGGGGAGTCAGCCCCAGCATTTT.

The chain couples TRBV27 to TRBJ2-7; 7 bases agree with TRBD1. This CDR3 has 13 amino acids. CDR1 is MNHEY and CDR2 is SMNVEV in the germline V gene (reference sequence). Trimming removed 6 bases from V and 2 bases from J; junction bases left unmatched: 4. CDR3 protein: CASSPGQTYEQYF. Here the CDR3 DNA reads TGTGCCAGCAGCCCGGGACAGACCTACGAGCAGTACTTC.

The chain employs TRBV9 and TRBJ2-5, with 11 nucleotides matching TRBD2. CDR3 size: 14 residues. The germline gives CDR1 SGDLS, CDR2 YYNGEE. V lost 3 bases and J lost 3; bases outside the gene matches: 1. CDR3 sequence (DNA): TGTGCCAGCAGCGGGGGACTAGCGGAAGAGACCCAGTACTTC. Its protein product is CASSGGLAEETQYF.

In this sample, this clone turned up once. The chain recombines TRBV6-5 with TRBJ2-5; D remains ambiguous. The CDR3 length is 15 residues. Germline CDR1 reads MNHEY; CDR2 reads SVGAGI. V lost 2 bases and J 0 bases, leaving 10 bases between the germline ends. CDR3 in DNA: TGTGCCAGCAGTTACCAGGCCGCGTACCAAGAGACCCAGTACTTC. Its protein is CASSYQAAYQETQYF.

The chain joins TRBV7-2 to TRBJ1-4, with a weak D call TRBD1 (6 bases). Germline-derived CDR1 and CDR2 are SGHTA and FQGNSA. Trimming pared 7 bases from V and 4 bases from J, leaving 10 bases between. CDR3 size: 13 residues. The CDR3 protein is CASNGQINEKLFF. The CDR3 bases are TGTGCCAGCAATGGACAGATTAATGAAAAACTGTTTTTT.

The chain combines TRBV28 with TRBJ1-4; D unresolved. CDR1 and CDR2 (germline): MDHEN, SYDVKM. The CDR3 spans 14 residues. Trimming removed 6 bases from V and 5 bases from J, with 13 bases in between. CDR3 region: CASRTGRQNEKLFF. The CDR3 bases are TGTGCCAGCAGAACCGGGAGACAAAATGAAAAACTGTTTTTT.

The V gene is TRBV3-1 (or the pseudogene TRBV3-2), the J gene TRBJ1-2, with D perhaps matching TRBD1 (6 bases). The germline V gene encodes CDR1 LGHDT and CDR2 YNNKEL (reference sequence). With 1 base removed from V and 4 bases from J, the gap between germline ends came to 13 bases. The CDR3 contains 15 residues. DNA for the CDR3: TGTGCCAGCAGCCAAGCCAGACAGGCCCTCTATGGCTACACCTTC. It is translated as CASSQARQALYGYTF.

The chain carries TRBV7-2 and TRBJ1-2; 10 bases fit TRBD1. This CDR3 has 15 residues. Unmatched junction bases numbered 3, after V lost 1 base and J lost 4 bases. The germline gives CDR1 SGHTA, CDR2 FQGNSA. The CDR3 loop is CASSLEDRGFYGYTF. DNA of the CDR3: TGTGCCAGCAGCTTAGAGGACAGGGGGTTCTATGGCTACACCTTC.

The V and J genes are TRBV19 and TRBJ1-5, with 7 bases identical to TRBD1. CDR1 LNHDA and CDR2 SQIVND come from the germline V gene (reference sequence). V dropped 1 base and J dropped 7; count of bases not matched to a gene: 10. This CDR3 is 16 amino acids long. The CDR3 loop reads CASSIVGGGGGQPQHF. The CDR3 DNA follows: TGTGCCAGTAGTATAGTCGGGGGAGGGGGCGGCCAGCCCCAGCATTTT.

V and J are TRBV7-8 and TRBJ1-3; D might be TRBD1 (5 bases). CDR1 SGHVS and CDR2 FQNEAQ come from the germline V gene. This CDR3 region has 19 residues. The V end lost 1 base, the J end lost 0 bases, and 19 bases lay between the germline ends. CDR3 loop: CASSLDRGGWGISGNTIYF. The CDR3 nucleotides read TGTGCCAGCAGCTTAGATCGTGGAGGGTGGGGGATCTCTGGAAACACCATATATTTT. Variable domain in full (rest from reference TRBV7-8 and TRBJ1-3): GAGVSQSPRYKVAKRGQDVALRCDPISGHVSLFWYQQALGQGPEFLTYFQNEAQLDKSGLPSDRFFAERPEGSVSTLKIQRTQQEDSAVYLCASSLDRGGWGISGNTIYFGEGSWLTVV.

Comments on this clone: The junction shows a germline mismatch at one end, possibly a read error. In the same sample, other DNA sequences code for this CDR3. The chain links TRBV2 to TRBJ1-5; D is unclear. Germline V gene data show CDR1 as SNHLY and CDR2 as FYNNEI. This CDR3 comprises 13 residues. This CDR3 reads CASSVSGNQPQHF. For the CDR3, the DNA is TGTGCCAGCAGCGTATCGGGCAACCAGCCCCAGCATTTT.

This chain links TRBV30 with TRBJ1-6; D is uncertain. The CDR3 has 13 residues. CDR1 and CDR2 (germline): GTSNPN, SVGIG (reference sequence). Deletions cut 5 bases from V and 6 bases from J, with 11 bases between. This CDR3 is CAWGERPNSPLHF. The CDR3 DNA follows: TGTGCCTGGGGGGAGAGGCCTAATTCACCCCTCCACTTT. The full variable domain, its missing parts supplied by reference TRBV30 and TRBJ1-6, is SQTIHQWPATLVQPVGSPLSLECTVEGTSNPNLYWYRQAAGRGLQLLFYSVGIGQISSEVPQNLSASRPQDRQFILSSKKLLLSDSGFYLCAWGERPNSPLHFGNGTRLTVT.

This rearrangement joins TRBV4-3 to TRBJ1-3; D not certain. The CDR3 spans 16 residues. Germline CDR1 reads LGHNA; CDR2 reads YSLEER. V gave up 0 bases and J gave up 8 bases, with 17 bases separating them. The CDR3 DNA sequence: TGCGCCAGCAGCCAAGAATACGCCGGGGTGGCGCACACCATATATTTT. It is translated as CASSQEYAGVAHTIYF.

V and J are TRBV7-2 and TRBJ2-7, with TRBD2 matching 9 bases. This CDR3 is built from 14 residues. Germline CDR1 and CDR2: SGHTA and FQGNSA. With V trimmed by 1 base and J by 4 bases, 2 bases remained unmatched. CDR3 nucleotide sequence: TGTGCCAGCAGCTTAGGTAGCGGGAGTTACGAGCAGTACTTC. Translating it yields CASSLGSGSYEQYF.

The CDR3 reads CASSLREMFGNTIYF. The DNA for the CDR3 is TGTGCCAGTAGTCTCAGGGAAATGTTCGGAAACACCATATATTTT. The rearrangement joins TRBV19 to TRBJ1-3; a weak D match, TRBD1 (5 bases). This CDR3 is built from 15 residues. Germline V lookup: CDR1 LNHDA, CDR2 SQIVND (reference sequence). Trimming removed 5 bases from V and 4 bases from J, with 15 bases in between. The variable domain in full, with the rest retrieved from reference TRBV19 and TRBJ1-3, is DGGITQSPKYLFRKEGQNVTLSCEQNLNHDAMYWYRQDPGQGLRLIYYSQIVNDFQKGDIAEGYSVSREKKESFPLTVTSAQKNPTAFYLCASSLREMFGNTIYFGEGSWLTVV.

The chain employs TRBV2 and TRBJ2-5, with D tentatively TRBD1 (7 bases). Trimming took off 6 bases at V and 9 bases at J, with 17 bases between the two ends. Germline loops: CDR1 SNHLY, CDR2 FYNNEI. This CDR3 has 13 amino acids. Here the CDR3 reads CASRRRGQIAQYF. The CDR3 DNA reads TGTGCCAGCAGGCGGAGGGGACAGATTGCCCAGTACTTC.

The sample holds one count of this clone. The chain carries TRBV19 and TRBJ2-7, with D possibly matching TRBD1 (8 bases). Germline CDR1 LNHDA, CDR2 SQIVND (reference sequence). With 5 bases removed from V and 2 bases from J, the gap between germline ends came to 19 bases. The CDR3 consists of 16 residues. The CDR3 nucleotides read TGTGCCAGTAGTCCGGGGACAGGCGGGGGTACCTACGAGCAGTACTTC. It is translated as CASSPGTGGGTYEQYF.

The chain joins TRBV6-2 or TRBV6-3 to TRBJ1-2; 10 bases match TRBD1. CDR3 length: 14 amino acids. The trim removed 6 bases at V and 5 bases at J, leaving 6 bases unmatched. CDR1 is MNHEY and CDR2 is SVGEGT in the germline V gene. The CDR3 reads CASSAPGQGYGYTF. The CDR3, as DNA: TGTGCCAGCAGCGCTCCGGGACAGGGGTATGGCTACACCTTC.

V gene TRBV7-3 combines with J gene TRBJ1-1, with D possibly TRBD1 on 5 matching bases. Trimming shortened V by 8 bases and J by 2 bases, and 12 bases separated the two germline ends. The germline gives CDR1 SGHTA, CDR2 FQGTGA. The CDR3 spans 13 residues. Here the CDR3 reads CASGPGVNTEAFF. The CDR3 DNA follows: TGTGCCAGCGGTCCGGGGGTAAACACTGAAGCTTTCTTT.

This chain joins TRBV4-2 and TRBJ2-2; unclear D gene. In germline, CDR1 is LGHNA, CDR2 YNFKEQ. The germline V and J ends were trimmed by 4 bases and 1 base, with 10 bases remaining between them. The CDR3 runs to 15 residues. DNA for the CDR3: TGTGCCAGCAGCCCCGGATCAGGGAACACCGGGGAGCTGTTTTTT. Its translation: CASSPGSGNTGELFF.

This clone was detected only once. The CDR3 spells CASTFYFGGKNTGELFF. The CDR3 bases are TGTGCCAGCACTTTTTATTTCGGGGGGAAGAACACCGGGGAGCTGTTTTTT. The chain is built from TRBV5-8 and TRBJ2-2; the match to TRBD2 covers 7 bases. J gave up 1 base and V 6 bases, and 12 bases lay outside the gene matches. The CDR3 has 17 residues. Germline V CDR1 and CDR2: SGHTS, YDEGEE.